This T cell receptor (beta chain) comes out of a study of T cells in severe cutaneous drug reactions. Study details: Recruitment ran 2011 to 2018 in Taiwan, Thailand and a European registry. Enrolled patients had probable or definite SJS/TEN or DRESS per RegiSCAR. Study-level findings and limits: TRBV12-4 use rose strongly in carbamazepine-induced Stevens-Johnson syndrome or toxic epidermal necrolysis, averaging approximately 32% in blister cells and 4% to 5.5% in PBMC.

Worth noting for this clonotype: As yet, its antigen is unknown.

The patients sequenced had a carbamazepine-induced Stevens-Johnson syndrome or toxic epidermal necrolysis reaction. TCR subtype-specific primers in iRepertoire multiplex PCR prepared libraries for bulk and single-cell sequencing. Multiplex PCR targeting V, D and J genes made bulk TCR beta libraries. TCRdb reprocessed the multiplex PCR reads and stores each CDR3 protein as one record, lacking DNA. This sample's table reports approximately 9,700 distinct CDR3 sequences. The CDR3 is 16 amino acids. Germline V CDR1 and CDR2: DFQATT, SNEGSKA (reference sequence). This receptor was taken from a human donor with Stevens-Johnson syndrome, a severe cutaneous drug reaction. The chain uses TRBV20-1 and TRBJ2-1; TCRdb selects TRBD1, and the lack of DNA leaves this call unchecked. Source material: cells from a skin blister. CDR3 region: CSAGERAGQAYNEQFF.